The clone carrying this T cell receptor beta chain has only one observation. The antigen is not known. V lost 4 bases and J lost 2; bases outside the gene matches: 3. CDR1 SGHNT and CDR2 YYREEE come from the germline V gene (reference sequence). This CDR3 contains 15 residues. The data were obtained in a study of OX40 agonist ivuxolimab in advanced cancers. Study as a whole: Ivuxolimab, which patients received intravenously every 2 weeks, was dosed at 0.01 to 10 mg/kg. Partial responses were recorded for three patients, including one with hepatocellular carcinoma and two with cutaneous melanoma. Overall study findings and caveats: The specificity for antigen of the expanded peripheral T cells was not determined.

Generated by immunoSEQ multiplex PCR, the TCRdb table keeps only in-frame clones and is missing some. Of under 25,000 clones in the sample, over 75% were seen once. This receptor was taken from an adult with an advanced solid tumor such as melanoma, head and neck, liver or kidney cancer. The chain is built from TRBV5-4 and TRBJ2-7; the match to TRBD2 covers 13 bases. The sequencing used CD4+ or CD8+ T cells sorted from blood, collected in a trial of the OX40 agonist ivuxolimab. CDR3 loop: CASSLGLAGPYEQYF. The CDR3 DNA sequence: TGTGCCAGCAGCCTGGGACTAGCGGGACCCTACGAGCAGTACTTC. Full variable domain (remainder filled in from reference TRBV5-4 and TRBJ2-7): ETGVTQSPTHLIKTRGQQVTLRCSSQSGHNTVSWYQQALGQGPQFIFQYYREEENGRGNFPPRFSGLQFPNYSSELNVNALELDDSALYLCASSLGLAGPYEQYFGPGTRLTVT.